This T cell receptor beta chain stems from a study of blood T cell repertoires in COVID-19. V was clipped by 1 base and J by 3 bases, with 18 bases between them. Germline loops: CDR1 SNHLY, CDR2 FYNNEI. The CDR3 has 17 amino acids. Repertoires were generated with immunoSEQ multiplex PCR, while TCRdb's copy carries only in-frame clones and drops some. Altogether about 120,000 clones are present, about 80% being singletons, with the ten largest covering 3.5% to 4%. The V gene is TRBV2, the J gene TRBJ1-1; D gene ambiguous. The sequence was collected from a woman between 45 and 60 years old with acute or convalescent COVID-19. The sequenced sample consisted of peripheral blood. CDR3 sequence reads: CASSEVSGPPRDTEAFF. For the CDR3, the DNA is TGTGCCAGCAGTGAAGTGTCCGGGCCCCCGAGGGACACTGAAGCTTTCTTT. The full variable domain, its missing parts supplied by reference TRBV2 and TRBJ1-1, is EPEVTQTPSHQVTQMGQEVILRCVPISNHLYFYWYRQILGQKVEFLVSFYNNEISEKSEIFDDQFSVERPDGSNFTLKIRSTKLEDSAMYFCASSEVSGPPRDTEAFFGQGTRLTVV.